This T cell receptor beta chain is from a study of blood T cell repertoires in COVID-19. Across the study: Sites in the United States, Italy and Spain provided acute and convalescent COVID-19 samples.

The CDR3 is made up of 16 amino acids. The trim removed 5 bases at V and 8 bases at J, leaving 12 bases unmatched. Germline V gene lookup returns CDR1 SGHAT and CDR2 FQDESV (reference sequence). Method: immunoSEQ multiplex PCR; TCRdb's copy keeps in-frame clones and lacks some. Of some 83,000 clones listed, around 72% were seen once; the top ten hold over 13%. Sequenced sample: peripheral blood. This sequence was found in a woman at least 80 years old with acute or convalescent COVID-19. This rearrangement joins TRBV11-1 to TRBJ2-1; 10 bases map to TRBD2. Here the CDR3 DNA reads TGTGCCAGCAGCCCTCTTCGGGCTAGCGGGGGTGATGAGCAGTTCTTC. Amino acids: CASSPLRASGGDEQFF.